This TCR beta chain is drawn from a study of vaccination effects on CD4 cells after COVID-19. ViraFEST assay sequencing came after antigen-specific CD4+ T cells were expanded with viral peptide pools. After more than 8 days in culture, the CD4+ T cells were isolated. The person had PCR-confirmed SARS-CoV-2 infection between March and December 2020. On day 3 and again on day 7, half the medium was replaced with IL-2 medium. The data were produced by immunoSEQ multiplex PCR, yet TCRdb's version contains in-frame clones alone and is incomplete. Here the sample spans around 46,000 clones, 65% to 70% being singletons. Findings and caveats of the study: Mainly new vaccine-induced clones made up the post-vaccine spike-reactive clones in convalescents. Few convalescent patients were studied, and early post-infection samples were lacking.

Germline-derived CDR1 and CDR2 are SGHRS and YFSETQ. V shed 5 bases and J shed 1 base, with 9 bases lying between them. This CDR3 is built from 13 residues. As concerns this clone: Its antigen remains unidentified.

The sequence came from a human donor who had a prior SARS-CoV-2 infection. The chain links TRBV5-1 to TRBJ1-1; D ambiguous. The sequences come from CD4+ T cells from PBMCs cultured with a peptide pool, collected before COVID-19 vaccination. For the CDR3, the DNA is TGCGCCAGCAGGTCCCCCGGGAACACTGAAGCTTTCTTT. It yields the protein CASRSPGNTEAFF.